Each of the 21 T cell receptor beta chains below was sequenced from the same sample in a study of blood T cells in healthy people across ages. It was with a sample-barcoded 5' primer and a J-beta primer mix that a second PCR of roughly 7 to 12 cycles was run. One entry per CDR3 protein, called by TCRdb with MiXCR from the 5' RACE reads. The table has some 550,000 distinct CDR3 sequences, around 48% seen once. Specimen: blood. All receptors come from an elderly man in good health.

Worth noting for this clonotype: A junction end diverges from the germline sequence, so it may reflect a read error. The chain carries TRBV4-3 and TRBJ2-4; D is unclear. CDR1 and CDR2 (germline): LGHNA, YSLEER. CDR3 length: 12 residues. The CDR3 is CVSSQDPEVQYF. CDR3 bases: TGCGTCAGCAGCCAAGATCCAGAAGTACAGTACTTC.

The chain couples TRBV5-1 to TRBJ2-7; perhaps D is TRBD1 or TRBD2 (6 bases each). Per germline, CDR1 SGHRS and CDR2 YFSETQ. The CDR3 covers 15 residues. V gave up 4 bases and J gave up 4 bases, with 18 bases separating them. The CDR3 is CASSMGGEVFYEQYF. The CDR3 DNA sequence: TGCGCCAGCAGCATGGGGGGCGAGGTTTTTTACGAGCAGTACTTC.

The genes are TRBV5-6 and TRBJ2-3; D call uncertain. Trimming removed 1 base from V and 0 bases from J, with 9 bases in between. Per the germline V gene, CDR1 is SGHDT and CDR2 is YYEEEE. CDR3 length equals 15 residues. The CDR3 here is CASSLFGQSTDTQYF. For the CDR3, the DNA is TGTGCCAGCAGCTTGTTCGGGCAGAGCACAGATACGCAGTATTTT.

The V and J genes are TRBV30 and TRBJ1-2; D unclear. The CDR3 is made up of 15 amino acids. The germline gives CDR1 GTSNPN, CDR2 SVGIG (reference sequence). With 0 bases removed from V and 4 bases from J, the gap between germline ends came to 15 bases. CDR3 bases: TGTGCCTGGAGTGTAAGTGGCAGCTATCTCTATGGCTACACCTTC. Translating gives CAWSVSGSYLYGYTF.

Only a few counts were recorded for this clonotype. The CDR3 nucleotides read TGTGCCAGCAGTAACCCACTAGCGGGTACGCAGTATTTT. As protein: CASSNPLAGTQYF. V usage is TRBV27 and J usage is TRBJ2-3; 9 nucleotides match TRBD2. With V trimmed by 5 bases and J by 8 bases, 5 bases remained unmatched. From germline, CDR1 is MNHEY and CDR2 SMNVEV (reference sequence). CDR3 length: 13 amino acids.

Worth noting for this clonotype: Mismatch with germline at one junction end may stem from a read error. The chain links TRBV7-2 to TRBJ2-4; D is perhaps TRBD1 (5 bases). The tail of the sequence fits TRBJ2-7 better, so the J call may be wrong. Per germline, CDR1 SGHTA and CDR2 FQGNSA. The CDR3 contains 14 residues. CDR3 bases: TGTGCCGGCAGCTTAGTGGCAGGGCCTCTCGAGCAGTACTTC. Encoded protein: CAGSLVAGPLEQYF.

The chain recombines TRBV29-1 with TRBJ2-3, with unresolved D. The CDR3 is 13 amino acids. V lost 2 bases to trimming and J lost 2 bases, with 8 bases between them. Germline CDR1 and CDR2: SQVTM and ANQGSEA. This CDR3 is CSVEPQATDTQYF. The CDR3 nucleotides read TGCAGCGTTGAACCCCAGGCCACAGATACGCAGTATTTT.

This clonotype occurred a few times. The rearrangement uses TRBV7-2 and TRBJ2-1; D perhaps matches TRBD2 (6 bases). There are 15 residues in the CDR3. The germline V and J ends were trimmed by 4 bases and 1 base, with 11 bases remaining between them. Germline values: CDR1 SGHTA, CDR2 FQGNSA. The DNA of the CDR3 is TGTGCCAGCAGCTCCGGAGGGCAATCCTACAATGAGCAGTTCTTC. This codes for CASSSGGQSYNEQFF.

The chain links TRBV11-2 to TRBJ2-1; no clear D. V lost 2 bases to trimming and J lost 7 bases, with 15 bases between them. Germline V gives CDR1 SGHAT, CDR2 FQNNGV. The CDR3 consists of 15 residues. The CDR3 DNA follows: TGTGCCAGCAGCTTAATGTCCCGTAGCTCGAATGAGCAGTTCTTC. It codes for CASSLMSRSSNEQFF.

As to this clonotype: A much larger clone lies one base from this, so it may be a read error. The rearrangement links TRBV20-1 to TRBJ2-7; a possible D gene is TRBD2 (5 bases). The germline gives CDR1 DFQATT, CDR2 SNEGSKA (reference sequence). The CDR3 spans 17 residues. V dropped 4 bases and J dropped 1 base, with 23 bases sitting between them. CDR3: CSAIPGIVLLSSYEQYF. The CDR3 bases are TGCAGTGCTATTCCCGGGATAGTCCTCTTAAGTTCCTACGAGCAGTACTTC.

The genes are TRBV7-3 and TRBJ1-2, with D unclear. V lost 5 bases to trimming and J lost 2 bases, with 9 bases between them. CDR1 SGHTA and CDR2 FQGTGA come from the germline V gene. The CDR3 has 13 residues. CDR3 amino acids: CASSPTPNYGYTF. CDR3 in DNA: TGTGCCAGCAGCCCGACACCAAACTATGGCTACACCTTC.

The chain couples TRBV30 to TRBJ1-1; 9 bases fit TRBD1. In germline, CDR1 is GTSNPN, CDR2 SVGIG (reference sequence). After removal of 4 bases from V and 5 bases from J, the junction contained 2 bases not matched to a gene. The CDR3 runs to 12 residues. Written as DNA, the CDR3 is TGTGCCTGGAACAGGGGGCGAACTGAAGCTTTCTTT. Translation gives CAWNRGRTEAFF. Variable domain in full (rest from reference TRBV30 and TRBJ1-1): SQTIHQWPATLVQPVGSPLSLECTVEGTSNPNLYWYRQAAGRGLQLLFYSVGIGQISSEVPQNLSASRPQDRQFILSSKKLLLSDSGFYLCAWNRGRTEAFFGQGTRLTVV.

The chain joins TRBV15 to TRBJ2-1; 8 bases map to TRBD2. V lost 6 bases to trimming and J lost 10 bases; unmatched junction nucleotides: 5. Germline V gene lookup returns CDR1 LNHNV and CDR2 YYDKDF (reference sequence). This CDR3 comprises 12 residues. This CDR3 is CATSKVAGEQFF. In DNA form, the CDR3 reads TGTGCCACCAGTAAAGTAGCGGGAGAGCAGTTCTTC.

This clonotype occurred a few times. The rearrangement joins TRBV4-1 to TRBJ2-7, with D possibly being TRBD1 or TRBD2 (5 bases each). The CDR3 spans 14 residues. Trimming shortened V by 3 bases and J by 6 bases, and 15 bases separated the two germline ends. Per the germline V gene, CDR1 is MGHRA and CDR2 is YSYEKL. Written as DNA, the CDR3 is TGCGCCAGCAGCCACGTCTCCGTGGGGACCGAGCAGTACTTC. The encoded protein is CASSHVSVGTEQYF.

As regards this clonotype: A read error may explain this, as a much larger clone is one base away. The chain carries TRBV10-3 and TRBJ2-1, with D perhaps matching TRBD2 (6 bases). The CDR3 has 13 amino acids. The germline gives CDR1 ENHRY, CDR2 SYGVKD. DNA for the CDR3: TGTACCATCAGTGAGTCGACTAGGAATGAGCAGTTCTTC. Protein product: CTISESTRNEQFF.

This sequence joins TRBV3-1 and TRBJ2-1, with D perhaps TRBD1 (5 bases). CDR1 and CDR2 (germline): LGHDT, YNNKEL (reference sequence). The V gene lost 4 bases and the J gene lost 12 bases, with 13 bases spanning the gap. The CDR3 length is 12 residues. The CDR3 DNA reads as TGTGCCAGCAGCCCTCAGGGTGGCGGGCAGTTCTTC. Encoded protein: CASSPQGGGQFF.

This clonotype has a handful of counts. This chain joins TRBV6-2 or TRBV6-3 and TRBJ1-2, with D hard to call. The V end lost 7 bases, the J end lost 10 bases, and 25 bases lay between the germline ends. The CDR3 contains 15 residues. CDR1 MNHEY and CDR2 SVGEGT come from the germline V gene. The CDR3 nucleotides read TGTGCCAGCACCACAAGTCCTCCGGCTTCTATGGACTACACCTTC. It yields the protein CASTTSPPASMDYTF.

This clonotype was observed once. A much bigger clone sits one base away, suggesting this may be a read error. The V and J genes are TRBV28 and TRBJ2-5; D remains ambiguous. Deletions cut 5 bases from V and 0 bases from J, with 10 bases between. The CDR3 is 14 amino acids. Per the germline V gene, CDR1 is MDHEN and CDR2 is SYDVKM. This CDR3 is CASSVRVHQETQYF. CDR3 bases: TGTGCCAGCAGTGTAAGGGTACACCAAGAGACCCAGTACTTC.

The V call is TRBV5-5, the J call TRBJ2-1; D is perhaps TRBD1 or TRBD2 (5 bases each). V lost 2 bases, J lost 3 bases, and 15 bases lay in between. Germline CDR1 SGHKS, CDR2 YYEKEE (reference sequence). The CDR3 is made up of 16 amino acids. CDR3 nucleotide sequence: TGTGCCAGCAGCTTCGGGACGCAAGTTAACTACAATGAGCAGTTCTTC. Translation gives CASSFGTQVNYNEQFF.

The CDR3 spells CASSLGGLANEQYF. The CDR3 nucleotides read TGTGCCAGCAGCTTAGGCGGCCTAGCTAATGAGCAGTACTTC. This chain connects TRBV7-9 to TRBJ2-7, with D perhaps matching TRBD2 (5 bases). CDR3 length: 14 residues. V was pared by 1 base and J by 7 bases, with 14 bases between. Germline assignment: CDR1 SEHNR and CDR2 FQNEAQ (reference sequence).

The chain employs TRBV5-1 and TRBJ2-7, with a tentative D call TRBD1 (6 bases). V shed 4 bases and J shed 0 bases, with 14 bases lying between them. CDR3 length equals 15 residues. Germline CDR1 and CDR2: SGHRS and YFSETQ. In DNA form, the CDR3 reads TGCGCCAGCAGCCAGCAAACAGGGCCCTCCTACGAGCAGTACTTC. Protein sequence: CASSQQTGPSYEQYF.